This note documents a single TCR beta chain sequence. The sample originates from a study of T-cell reconstitution after alpha-beta-depleted transplantation in children. Unique molecular identifiers were incorporated when the TCRbeta library was constructed. TCRdb fed the PCR reads into MiXCR, producing one record per CDR3 protein. Altogether fewer than 350,000 distinct CDR3 sequences are present, roughly a tenth being singletons, with the ten largest covering around 7.6%. The CDR3 contains 11 residues. Germline V gene sequence: CDR1 LGHDT, CDR2 YNNKEL (reference sequence). Between the trimmed V and J ends, which lost 5 bases and 5 bases, there was a span of 7 bases.

Sequenced here: PBMCs, sampled before TCRalphabeta/CD19-depleted stem cell transplant. The rearrangement links TRBV3-1 to TRBJ2-7; no firm D call. The receptor was derived from a boy under two years old with acute myeloid leukemia, due to receive a stem cell transplant. The CDR3 reads CASSYFNEQYF. CDR3 bases: TGTGCCAGCAGCTACTTCAACGAGCAGTACTTC.